Here is one TCR beta chain with its context. This CDR3 comprises 15 residues. The V gene end was trimmed by 1 base and the J gene end by 5 bases; junction bases not matched to a gene: 3. The germline V gene encodes CDR1 MGHRA and CDR2 YSYEKL. Reverse transcription of 0.5 to 1 ug RNA was carried out with random hexamers. MiXCR was run by TCRdb on the immunoSEQ multiplex PCR reads, yielding one entry per CDR3 protein. The profile shows a few hundred thousand distinct CDR3 sequences, 89% of them singletons. This sample was included in a study of CD8 T cells in Susac syndrome. From blood CD8+ and CD4+ T cells, TCR beta sequences were generated. Relapsing-remitting disease, either stable or active, was present in the multiple sclerosis controls, who were treatment-naive patients.

The rearrangement links TRBV4-1 to TRBJ2-1, with TRBD2 matching 9 bases. This clonotype originated in a human donor with multiple sclerosis. The sample consisted of CD8+ T cells from PBMCs. The CDR3 sequence is CASSQAAGGNNEQFF. CDR3 bases: TGCGCCAGCAGCCAAGCAGCGGGAGGTAACAATGAGCAGTTCTTC.